Listed below are T cell receptor beta chains from one sample, sequenced in a study of shared clonotypes between healthy human individuals. The table came from immunoSEQ multiplex PCR; TCRdb's copy has only in-frame clones and leaves some out. The sample contains 550,000 to 700,000 clones, around three quarters of which appear only once. Source material: memory CD4+ T cells sorted from blood. Receptors originate from a woman aged 25 to 45 in good health. The CDR3 runs from the conserved cysteine through the conserved F or W. Each record gives: clone size, V gene, J gene, D gene, CDR3 protein, CDR3 DNA. The D gene is left open where the match is weak. Size values are once, few and many counts, or a class for expanded clones, and some rows have none.

size: NA; V: TRBV28; J: TRBJ2-7; D: NA; CDR3: CASSSITTEQYF; DNA: TGTGCCAGCAGTTCCATTACTACGGAGCAGTACTTC
size: once; V: TRBV7-2; J: TRBJ2-3; D: TRBD2; CDR3: CASRGLSGRTDTQYF; DNA: TGTGCCAGCCGGGGACTTAGCGGGAGGACTGATACGCAGTATTTT
size: NA; V: TRBV14; J: TRBJ2-1; D: NA; CDR3: CASSQERGGEQFF; DNA: TGTGCCAGCAGCCAAGAGAGGGGAGGTGAGCAGTTCTTC
size: NA; V: TRBV5-1; J: TRBJ1-2; D: NA; CDR3: CASSPRTDASYGYTF; DNA: TGCGCCAGCAGCCCACGAACGGACGCAAGCTATGGCTACACCTTC
size: NA; V: TRBV7-9; J: TRBJ2-3; D: NA; CDR3: CAIAGRSRADTQYF; DNA: TGTGCCATAGCTGGGAGGAGTAGGGCAGATACGCAGTATTTT
size: many; V: TRBV27; J: TRBJ2-1; D: TRBD2; CDR3: CASLPGGGNTNSSYNEQFF; DNA: TGTGCCAGCCTCCCCGGGGGGGGCAATACGAACTCCTCCTACAATGAGCAGTTCTTC
size: medium-sized; V: TRBV19; J: TRBJ1-1; D: NA; CDR3: CASSPQSGTEAFF; DNA: TGTGCCAGTAGCCCCCAGTCGGGTACTGAAGCTTTCTTT
size: NA; V: TRBV27; J: TRBJ1-3; D: NA; CDR3: CASSLWGSSGNTIYF; DNA: TGTGCCAGCAGTTTGTGGGGAAGCTCTGGAAACACCATATATTTT
size: NA; V: TRBV5-8; J: TRBJ2-2; D: NA; CDR3: CASSLGQLPGELFF; DNA: TGTGCCAGCAGCTTGGGACAGCTCCCCGGGGAGCTGTTTTTT
size: NA; V: TRBV6-6; J: TRBJ2-2; D: NA; CDR3: CASTYGPGDTGELFF; DNA: TGTGCCAGCACCTACGGACCCGGAGACACCGGGGAGCTGTTTTTT
size: many; V: TRBV28; J: TRBJ1-2; D: TRBD1; CDR3: CASSLPLGTGQYGYTF; DNA: TGTGCCAGCAGCCTGCCCCTCGGGACAGGTCAATATGGCTACACCTTC
size: NA; V: TRBV13; J: TRBJ2-1; D: NA; CDR3: CASSARVPSSYNEQFF; DNA: TGTGCCAGCAGCGCCAGGGTTCCCAGCTCCTACAATGAGCAGTTCTTC
size: few; V: TRBV7-8; J: TRBJ1-3; D: NA; CDR3: CASSPALRASSGNTIYF; DNA: TGTGCCAGCAGCCCGGCGTTGCGGGCGAGCTCTGGAAACACCATATATTTT
size: few; V: TRBV11-3; J: TRBJ2-2; D: NA; CDR3: CASSRRQTANTGELFF; DNA: TGTGCCAGCAGCCGTCGGCAGACCGCGAACACCGGGGAGCTGTTTTTT
size: NA; V: TRBV5-1; J: TRBJ2-4; D: TRBD1; CDR3: CASSLADRDKNIQYF; DNA: TGCGCCAGCAGCTTGGCGGACAGGGACAAAAACATTCAGTACTTC
size: NA; V: TRBV5-8; J: TRBJ2-1; D: TRBD1; CDR3: CASSSDRGPYNEQFF; DNA: TGTGCCAGCAGCTCGGACAGGGGACCCTACAATGAGCAGTTCTTC
size: NA; V: TRBV13; J: TRBJ1-1; D: NA; CDR3: CASLDRYGAEAFF; DNA: TGTGCCAGCCTGGATCGCTACGGGGCTGAAGCTTTCTTT
size: NA; V: TRBV12-5; J: TRBJ2-2; D: NA; CDR3: CASGLVLGRENTGELFF; DNA: TGTGCTAGTGGTTTGGTACTAGGGCGGGAGAACACCGGGGAGCTGTTTTTT
size: NA; V: TRBV11-2; J: TRBJ2-1; D: NA; CDR3: CASSLGPLASDEQFF; DNA: TGTGCCAGCAGCTTAGGGCCACTAGCTTCGGATGAGCAGTTCTTC
size: NA; V: TRBV9; J: TRBJ1-1; D: NA; CDR3: CASSEADSFNTEAFF; DNA: TGTGCCAGCAGCGAGGCCGACAGTTTCAATACTGAAGCTTTCTTT
size: NA; V: TRBV5-1; J: TRBJ2-5; D: NA; CDR3: CASSLDPGRQGETQYF; DNA: TGCGCCAGCAGCTTGGATCCGGGACGCCAGGGCGAGACCCAGTACTTC
size: NA; V: TRBV11-1; J: TRBJ2-7; D: TRBD2; CDR3: CASSWTRWYEQYF; DNA: TGTGCCAGCAGCTGGACTAGATGGTACGAGCAGTACTTC
size: few; V: TRBV2; J: TRBJ2-7; D: NA; CDR3: CASSDYSRYEQYF; DNA: TGTGCCAGCAGTGACTACTCTCGCTACGAGCAGTACTTC
size: few; V: TRBV7-8; J: TRBJ2-3; D: TRBD2; CDR3: CASSLADPSFWTSASTDTQYF; DNA: TGTGCCAGCAGCTTAGCCGATCCCTCCTTTTGGACTAGCGCAAGCACAGATACGCAGTATTTT